Shown below are 13 T cell receptor beta chains from a single sample sequenced in a study of T cell responses to AZD1222 COVID-19 vaccine. Sequenced by immunoSEQ multiplex PCR; TCRdb stores in-frame clones only, minus some. Of about 150,000 clones in the sample, over 80% are singletons; the top ten hold about a tenth. The specimen was peripheral blood, collected 28 days after the second AZD1222 dose. The receptors shown here come from an adult who received the AZD1222 COVID-19 vaccine.

The rearrangement joins TRBV5-4 to TRBJ1-1; 7 nucleotides match TRBD1. The CDR3 consists of 16 residues. V was clipped by 4 bases and J by 2 bases; unmatched bases: 11. Germline V CDR1 and CDR2: SGHNT, YYREEE (reference sequence). This chain's CDR3 is CASSPPGQKLNTEAFF. The DNA of the CDR3 is TGTGCCAGCAGCCCGCCGGGACAGAAACTAAACACTGAAGCTTTCTTT.

The chain links TRBV5-6 to TRBJ1-6; 8 bases align to TRBD1. Germline values: CDR1 SGHDT, CDR2 YYEEEE. The V gene end was trimmed by 6 bases and the J gene end by 10 bases; junction bases not matched to a gene: 9. CDR3 length equals 14 residues. The CDR3 DNA sequence: TGTGCCAGCACCCTCTCAGGGGGCAAATCACCCCTCCACTTT. Its translation is CASTLSGGKSPLHF.

The rearrangement links TRBV7-9 to TRBJ2-1, with D hard to call. The CDR3 contains 14 residues. CDR1 and CDR2 (germline): SEHNR, FQNEAQ (reference sequence). V lost 4 bases, J lost 12 bases, and 19 bases lay in between. DNA of the CDR3: TGTGCCAGCAGCTCCCCTGTTGATCGAGTGGGGCAGTTCTTC. This sequence encodes CASSSPVDRVGQFF.

J is TRBJ2-1 and V is TRBV9; maybe TRBD2 (5 bases). Germline CDR1 SGDLS, CDR2 YYNGEE. The CDR3 sequence is 16 residues long. Trimming stripped 2 bases from V and 5 bases from J, with 17 bases between. CDR3 sequence (DNA): TGTGCCAGCAGCGTCAGTTCTAGCCCGTTCGACAATGAGCAGTTCTTC. Protein product: CASSVSSSPFDNEQFF. Looking up the rest from reference TRBV9 and TRBJ2-1 gives the full variable domain: DSGVTQTPKHLITATGQRVTLRCSPRSGDLSVYWYQQSLDQGLQFLIQYYNGEERAKGNILERFSAQQFPDLHSELNLSSLELGDSALYFCASSVSSSPFDNEQFFGPGTRLTVL.

The chain links TRBV2 to TRBJ2-5, with TRBD2 matching 10 bases. The trim removed 6 bases at V and 3 bases at J, leaving 13 bases unmatched. The CDR3 has 17 amino acids. CDR1 and CDR2 (germline): SNHLY, FYNNEI. CDR3 protein: CASRWGVAGGREETQYF. CDR3 DNA: TGTGCCAGCAGGTGGGGGGTAGCGGGAGGACGAGAAGAGACCCAGTACTTC.

The chain carries TRBV19 and TRBJ1-2, with TRBD1 matching 7 bases. Germline CDR1 is LNHDA and CDR2 is SQIVND (reference sequence). This CDR3 comprises 13 residues. V was pared by 3 bases and J by 3 bases, with 1 base of the junction left unmatched. The CDR3 region is CASSIQGDYGYTF. The CDR3 nucleotides read TGTGCCAGTAGTATTCAGGGGGACTATGGCTACACCTTC.

V usage is TRBV7-3 and J usage is TRBJ1-1, with 9 bases aligning to TRBD1. The CDR3 consists of 15 residues. V shed 6 bases and J 0 bases; nucleotides not matched to a gene: 5. Germline CDR1 is SGHTA and CDR2 is FQGTGA. The CDR3 is CASSTGGLMNTEAFF. The CDR3 DNA reads as TGTGCCAGCAGTACAGGGGGCCTCATGAACACTGAAGCTTTCTTT.

The chain uses TRBV19 and TRBJ2-3, with 10 bases that match TRBD2. J lost 6 bases, V lost 1 base, and 7 bases had no gene match. CDR3 length: 16 amino acids. CDR1 is LNHDA and CDR2 is SQIVND in the germline V gene (reference sequence). The CDR3 DNA reads as TGTGCCAGTAGTATAGCGCCACTAGCGGGGCGGGATACGCAGTATTTT. Translation gives CASSIAPLAGRDTQYF.

With regard to this clone: The junction differs from germline at one of its ends, possibly a read error. This chain links TRBV6-5 with TRBJ2-4; TRBD1 matches 10 bases. The CDR3 is 12 residues long. Germline-derived CDR1 and CDR2 are MNHEY and SVGAGI. The CDR3 sequence is CASTGDRGRPDF. CDR3 in DNA: TGTGCCAGCACGGGGGACAGGGGCCGCCCGGACTTC.

The chain is built from TRBV18 and TRBJ1-1; D is undetermined. The CDR3 has 13 amino acids. CDR1 and CDR2 (germline): KGHSH, LQKENI. With 2 bases removed from V and 5 bases from J, the gap between germline ends came to 9 bases. CDR3 sequence (DNA): TGTGCCAGCTCACCAAGTCCTGGGACTGAAGCTTTCTTT. Protein product: CASSPSPGTEAFF.

J is TRBJ2-1 and V is TRBV5-4; D is possibly TRBD2 (6 bases). The CDR3 length is 15 residues. The germline V gene has CDR1 SGHNT and CDR2 YYREEE (reference sequence). Trimming removed 3 bases from V and 10 bases from J, with 20 bases in between. The CDR3: CASSSHRKEGLEQFF. DNA of the CDR3: TGTGCCAGCAGCTCGCACCGGAAAGAAGGACTAGAGCAGTTCTTC.

The rearrangement joins TRBV27 to TRBJ2-7; 12 bases agree with TRBD2. Looked up from germline, CDR1 is MNHEY and CDR2 is SMNVEV (reference sequence). The V and J ends lost 8 bases and 5 bases, in that order; junction bases with no gene match: 4. The CDR3 extends over 13 amino acids. CDR3 in DNA: TGTGCCAGCCGTAGACTAGCGGGAGACGAGCAGTACTTC. As protein: CASRRLAGDEQYF.

The CDR3 spells CASRGAISGANVLTF. CDR3 DNA: TGTGCCAGCCGGGGGGCTATCTCTGGGGCCAACGTCCTGACTTTC. The chain links TRBV27 to TRBJ2-6; possibly TRBD2 for D (7 bases). V shed 8 bases and J shed 0 bases, with 11 bases lying between them. CDR3 length equals 15 residues. Germline V lookup: CDR1 MNHEY, CDR2 SMNVEV (reference sequence).